This T cell receptor (beta chain) appears in the sequencing data of a study of cytomegalovirus exposure and HLA in healthy donors. Profiling relied on immunoSEQ multiplex PCR, and the TCRdb table lists in-frame clones only, not all of them. Among 150,000 to 200,000 clones listed, 85% were seen once. The validation cohort, a group of 90 to 150 subjects, included the donors and was separate from the roughly 600-subject first cohort. This CDR3 has 13 residues. Per germline, CDR1 MGHRA and CDR2 YSYEKL. The germline V and J ends were trimmed by 2 bases and 4 bases, with 8 bases remaining between them. As to this clone: Its antigen remains unknown.

General study findings and limits: Cytomegalovirus status, reportedly, was diagnosed with high specificity and sensitivity by the classifier. The CMV antigen specificity of a few CMV-associated chains was confirmed through in vitro analysis.

The sequence derives from a man between 18 and 35 years old in good health and CMV-seropositive. The chain is built from TRBV4-1 and TRBJ2-5; D may be TRBD1 (6 bases). The specimen was PBMCs. Here the CDR3 reads CASSQLTGETQYF. CDR3 coding DNA: TGCGCCAGCAGCCAATTGACAGGAGAGACCCAGTACTTC.